A few counts support the clone carrying this TCR beta chain. The sample originates from a study of blood T cell repertoires in COVID-19. Clones were sequenced by immunoSEQ multiplex PCR, and TCRdb holds only the in-frame ones, with some missing. The sample holds about 360,000 clones, 70% to 90% seen once. CDR3 length equals 14 residues. Germline V gene lookup returns CDR1 SGDLS and CDR2 YYNGEE. V lost 5 bases to trimming and J lost 4 bases; unmatched junction nucleotides: 5. This sequence joins TRBV9 and TRBJ1-2; 10 bases fit TRBD1. The TCR comes from a woman aged 55 to 70 with COVID-19, enrolled during active disease. The sample consisted of peripheral blood. The CDR3: CASSKTGGGYGYTF. The CDR3 DNA reads as TGTGCCAGCAGTAAGACAGGGGGCGGCTATGGCTACACCTTC.